The source of this TCR beta chain is a study of cytomegalovirus exposure and HLA in healthy donors. Study background: A prior analysis found some 110 million unique TCR beta sequences from 150 million to 200 million T cells.

The PCR contained 60 Vbeta and 13 Jbeta primers. Profiling relied on immunoSEQ multiplex PCR, and the TCRdb table lists in-frame clones only, not all of them. The top ten hold roughly 5% of the sample, which has 170,000 or so clones, approximately 80% seen once. CDR1 and CDR2 (germline): SGHRS, YFSETQ. CDR3 length: 17 amino acids. V shed 4 bases and J 0 bases; nucleotides not matched to a gene: 10. Findings of the study overall: Indistinguishability led to the exclusion of some V segments, TRBV6-2 and TRBV6-3 included. A missense variant in DCLRE1C was later tied to TCR beta V- and J-gene trimming. Productive status was seen about 90% or about 30% of the time for most TCR beta V segments in an earlier analysis.

Worth noting for this clone: The antigen is unknown.

The sequence came from a man aged 18 to 29 in good health and CMV-seronegative. This chain uses TRBV5-1 with TRBJ1-1; TRBD1 aligns across 9 bases. The sequencing input was PBMCs. As DNA, the CDR3 is TGCGCCAGCAGCCGAGTCCCGGGACAGGGATTGAACACTGAAGCTTTCTTT. Protein: CASSRVPGQGLNTEAFF.